Shown below are 8 T cell receptor beta chains from a single sample sequenced in a study of patients and donors after allogeneic stem cell transplantation. TCRdb re-derived calls from the RT-PCR reads in MiXCR, one entry per CDR3 protein. The sample lists about 40,000 distinct CDR3 sequences; roughly 30% were seen once. Material: blood, either unsorted or a sorted T cell fraction (not recorded which). The receptors were sampled from a human donor who was either an allogeneic HSCT recipient or a stem cell or donor lymphocyte infusion donor (not recorded which). It is not recorded whose cells these are; they may come from a transplant donor.

This clonotype was seen more than once but under ten times. V is TRBV5-1 and J is TRBJ2-1, with 8 nucleotides matching TRBD1. The CDR3 loop spans 14 amino acids. Germline trimming cut 5 bases from V and 5 bases from J; bases unmatched to any gene: 6. Germline V gives CDR1 SGHRS, CDR2 YFSETQ. The CDR3 region is CASRFRQGHNEQFF. As DNA, the CDR3 is TGCGCCAGCAGGTTTAGACAGGGGCACAATGAGCAGTTCTTC.

Many counts were recorded for this clonotype. The rearrangement links TRBV27 to TRBJ2-7, with TRBD2 matching over 8 bases. Looked up from germline, CDR1 is MNHEY and CDR2 is SMNVEV (reference sequence). V lost 3 bases and J lost 1; bases outside the gene matches: 8. The CDR3 contains 16 residues. The CDR3 DNA follows: TGTGCCAGCAGTTTTAGGCTAGCGGGTAAATCCTACGAGCAGTACTTC. Protein: CASSFRLAGKSYEQYF.

The chain carries TRBV7-9 and TRBJ1-1, with D maybe TRBD1 (5 bases). This CDR3 spans 15 amino acids. The ends were cut back, 2 bases at V and 0 bases at J, with 10 bases in the middle. In germline, CDR1 is SEHNR, CDR2 FQNEAQ (reference sequence). Written as DNA, the CDR3 is TGTGCCAGCAGCTTACAGGGTCCCATGAACACTGAAGCTTTCTTT. Amino acid sequence: CASSLQGPMNTEAFF.

About this clonotype: This may be a read error, as it is one base from a much larger clone. The conserved phenylalanine or tryptophan is not found at the CDR3 terminus, so this likely reflects a read error. This CDR3 reads CASSTRRGPISYNSPLHL. CDR3 bases: TGTGCCAGCAGTACTCGCAGGGGCCCCATCTCCTATAATTCACCCCTCCACTTG. V gene TRBV12-3 or TRBV12-4 combines with J gene TRBJ1-6, with D possibly TRBD1 on 6 matching bases. The V end was cut by 5 bases, the J end by 0 bases, with 17 bases between. The CDR3 has 18 amino acids.

This clonotype was counted between two and nine times. The chain has TRBV21-1 and TRBJ2-3. TRBV21-1 is a known pseudogene. The CDR3 runs 16 residues. In nucleotides, the CDR3 is TGTGCCAGCAGCAAAGGTTATCCGACTAGCACAGATACGCAGTATTTT. This translates into CASSKGYPTSTDTQYF.

This sequence joins TRBV5-5 and TRBJ2-7; 11 bases map to TRBD2. Germline V gene sequence: CDR1 SGHKS, CDR2 YYEKEE (reference sequence). With V trimmed by 4 bases and J by 0 bases, 3 bases remained unmatched. The CDR3 length is 15 residues. CDR3 in amino acids: CASSVTSGDSYEQYF. The CDR3 DNA reads as TGTGCCAGCAGCGTGACTAGCGGGGACTCCTACGAGCAGTACTTC. The variable domain in full, completed from reference TRBV5-5 and TRBJ2-7, reads DAGVTQSPTHLIKTRGQQVTLRCSPISGHKSVSWYQQVLGQGPQFIFQYYEKEERGRGNFPDRFSARQFPNYSSELNVNALLLGDSALYLCASSVTSGDSYEQYFGPGTRLTVT.

The rearrangement uses TRBV27 and TRBJ2-7, with 7 bases that match TRBD2. The V gene end was trimmed by 3 bases and the J gene end by 3 bases; junction bases not matched to a gene: 5. The CDR3 is 14 amino acids. Germline lookup yields CDR1 MNHEY and CDR2 SMNVEV (reference sequence). Here the CDR3 DNA reads TGTGCCAGCAGTTTTGGGACTACGGTCTACGAGCAGTACTTC. Protein product: CASSFGTTVYEQYF.

The J gene is TRBJ2-5, the V gene TRBV7-6, with D perhaps matching TRBD2 (6 bases). V lost 3 bases and J lost 0, with 8 bases in between. CDR3 size: 14 residues. The germline V gene encodes CDR1 SGHVS and CDR2 FNYEAQ. This CDR3 is CASSFRGYQETQYF. Written as DNA, the CDR3 is TGTGCCAGCAGCTTCCGGGGGTACCAAGAGACCCAGTACTTC. The variable domain in full, with the rest retrieved from reference TRBV7-6 and TRBJ2-5, is GAGVSQSPRYKVTKRGQDVALRCDPISGHVSLYWYRQALGQGPEFLTYFNYEAQQDKSGLPNDRFSAERPEGSISTLTIQRTEQRDSAMYRCASSFRGYQETQYFGPGTRLLVL.